The clone carrying this TCR beta chain has at least ten counts. What it binds is unknown. With constant-segment primers, 5'RACE yielded cDNA libraries of TCR alpha and TCR beta that carried sample barcodes and UMIs. TCRdb independently ran MiXCR on the 5' RACE reads; one entry per CDR3 protein. The table records roughly 80,000 distinct CDR3 sequences, roughly 13% of them present only once. The sample belongs to a study of T-cell memory formation after mild COVID-19. The overall study: Across donors, TCR clusters were largely donor specific. General study points: There was a balanced CD4/CD8 profile in clones contracting day 15 to 85, and later expanders leaned CD4+.

Germline V lookup: CDR1 MNHEY, CDR2 SMNVEV (reference sequence). V was cut by 4 bases and J by 0 bases, with 12 bases left in between. This CDR3 comprises 15 residues. The sequenced sample consisted of PBMCs or a T cell subset sorted from them (not recorded which). This TCR was recovered from an adult woman who had mild COVID-19 (a few samples of this study predate the infection). Cell type and time point are not known. The V and J genes are TRBV27 and TRBJ1-1, with D perhaps matching TRBD1 (6 bases). CDR3 amino acids: CASSYNREMNTEAFF. CDR3 in DNA: TGTGCCAGCAGTTATAACAGGGAGATGAACACTGAAGCTTTCTTT.